This T cell receptor beta chain was observed in a study of vaccination effects on CD4 cells after COVID-19. Regarding this clone: What it binds is not known.

This CDR3 is built from 11 residues. Trimming cost V 6 bases and J 15 bases; bases outside gene matches: 7. Germline lookup yields CDR1 SGHAT and CDR2 FQNNGV. An approximately nine-day culture period preceded the isolation of CD4+ T cells. Sequenced by immunoSEQ multiplex PCR; TCRdb stores in-frame clones only, minus some. This repertoire shows 70,000 to 75,000 clones, roughly 80% found once; its top ten account for around 2%. Sequencing was performed on CD4+ T cells from PBMCs cultured without peptide, taken before COVID-19 vaccination. This clonotype originated in a human donor who received a COVID-19 vaccine. V and J are TRBV11-2 and TRBJ2-1; 8 nucleotides line up with TRBD2. Here the CDR3 DNA reads TGTGCCAGCAGTACGGGGACTAGTAGGTTCTTC. Translation gives CASSTGTSRFF.